The sequence of this TCR beta chain was determined in a study of Ad26.COV2.S vaccination and SARS-CoV-2 variants. Across the study: Ad26.COV2.S, an intramuscular injection, was given once or twice 56 days apart. Study-wide points: Placebo recipients trailed vaccine recipients in spike-specific TCR breadth.

For this clone: Its antigen is unidentified.

Sequencing was performed with immunoSEQ multiplex PCR; in TCRdb, only in-frame clones are kept and a portion is missing. This table has a few hundred thousand clones, 87% appearing once. The treatment is: over 15 received Ad26.COV2.S at low or high dose, single or two shots; 5 received placebo; per-sample allocation not given. Sampling took place 63 days after the first vaccine or placebo injection. CDR1 is DFQATT and CDR2 is SNEGSKA in the germline V gene (reference sequence). The CDR3 runs to 11 residues. With 4 bases removed from V and 3 bases from J, the gap between germline ends came to 3 bases.

The chain has TRBV20-1 and TRBJ2-2; D not resolved. Sequences were derived from peripheral blood, sampled in a trial of Ad26.COV2.S vaccine versus placebo. The receptor was isolated from a person aged 18-60 years who received the Ad26.COV2.S COVID-19 vaccine or a placebo. CDR3 DNA: TGCAGTGCTAAAGACACCGGGGAGCTGTTTTTT. It translates to CSAKDTGELFF.